This T cell receptor beta chain stems from a study of blood T cell repertoires in COVID-19. Study at large: The study drew acute and convalescent COVID-19 samples from the United States, Italy and Spain. PBMCs, B-cell-depleted T cells, or T cells were the source of the cDNA or gDNA that made up the material.

Profiled with immunoSEQ multiplex PCR; TCRdb holds only in-frame clones, not every one. The table lists around 240,000 clones, 80% to 90% of them singletons, with 1.5% to 2% in the top ten. Living in about two dozen US areas, the participants were between about 18 and 95 years of age. Cohorts were determined from participant-reported clinical history. With 3 bases removed from V and 7 bases from J, the gap between germline ends came to 8 bases. The CDR3 is 12 residues long. Looked up from germline, CDR1 is KGHDR and CDR2 is SFDVKD. Sequenced input: PBMCs or T cells enriched from blood (not recorded which). This receptor was taken from a woman aged 45 to 65 who had recovered from COVID-19. This rearrangement joins TRBV24-1 to TRBJ1-2; D perhaps matches TRBD1 (6 bases). CDR3 sequence (DNA): TGTGCCACCAGTGATACCAGGGGTGGCTACACCTTC. Its protein is CATSDTRGGYTF.